The 11 T cell receptor beta chains below all came from one sample that was sequenced in a study of blood T cell repertoires in COVID-19 (dated by TCRdb to the early 2020s). Libraries came from the immunoSEQ multiplex PCR assay. The table comes from immuneACCESS by way of TCRdb, which keeps in-frame sequences with V and J called. Part of the clones is missing from these tables; in studies checked, under half for an unresolved V gene and the rest for unknown reasons. The sample includes about 140,000 clones, with 70% to 85% observed a single time. In total, the top ten clones hold 10% to 11% of the sample. Sequencing was carried out using peripheral blood. Receptors were obtained from a man aged 60 to 75 who had recovered from COVID-19.

In this sample, this clone turned up a few times. The V call is TRBV7-8, the J call TRBJ1-1; TRBD1 might be the D (6 bases). Germline CDR1 SGHVS, CDR2 FQNEAQ. This CDR3 has 14 residues. V was trimmed by 1 base and J by 5 bases, leaving 11 bases between them. The chain's CDR3 is CASSLGTGSTEAFF. In nucleotides, the CDR3 is TGTGCCAGCAGCTTAGGAACAGGGAGTACTGAAGCTTTCTTT.

The chain couples TRBV4-1 to TRBJ1-5; 8 bases align to TRBD1. From germline, CDR1 is MGHRA and CDR2 YSYEKL. V lost 5 bases, J lost 0 bases, and 3 bases stayed unmatched. The CDR3 runs to 15 residues. CDR3 bases: TGCGCCAGCAGCGAAGGACAGGGTAGCAATCAGCCCCAGCATTTT. Translated, it gives CASSEGQGSNQPQHF.

The gene calls are TRBV7-9 and TRBJ2-7; D may be TRBD1 (5 bases). CDR3 length: 14 residues. Trimming removed 5 bases from V and 2 bases from J, with 13 bases in between. The germline V gene has CDR1 SEHNR and CDR2 FQNEAQ (reference sequence). The CDR3 sequence: CASSRGDSAYEQYF. DNA of the CDR3: TGTGCCAGCAGCCGAGGAGACAGTGCCTACGAGCAGTACTTC.

V gene TRBV19 combines with J gene TRBJ1-2, with D possibly being TRBD1 (5 bases). V dropped 4 bases and J dropped 4 bases, with 16 bases sitting between them. Germline V gene sequence: CDR1 LNHDA, CDR2 SQIVND (reference sequence). The CDR3 runs to 15 residues. CDR3 nucleotides: TGTGCCAGTAGTACTCCCGGGACTTACGGCTATGGCTACACCTTC. Translated: CASSTPGTYGYGYTF.

V usage is TRBV28 and J usage is TRBJ1-4; D gene uncertain. In germline, CDR1 is MDHEN, CDR2 SYDVKM. Trimming took 4 bases from V and 7 from J, leaving 10 bases between them. The CDR3 has 13 amino acids. DNA for the CDR3: TGTGCCAGCAGTTCACACACCACTGAAAAACTGTTTTTT. Protein: CASSSHTTEKLFF.

This clone came up a few times. V usage is TRBV7-2 and J usage is TRBJ2-2, with no clear D. The CDR3 totals 14 residues. The germline V gene has CDR1 SGHTA and CDR2 FQGNSA. V was clipped by 2 bases and J by 1 base, with 5 bases between them. The CDR3: CASSLYRNTGELFF. CDR3 DNA sequence: TGTGCCAGCAGCTTATACAGGAACACCGGGGAGCTGTTTTTT. Complete variable domain (other parts from reference TRBV7-2 and TRBJ2-2): GAGVSQSPSNKVTEKGKDVELRCDPISGHTALYWYRQSLGQGLEFLIYFQGNSAPDKSGLPSDRFSAERTGGSVSTLTIQRTQQEDSAVYLCASSLYRNTGELFFGEGSRLTVL.

J is TRBJ2-3 and V is TRBV29-1, with a possible D match to TRBD1 (6 bases). With 3 bases removed from V and 3 bases from J, the gap between germline ends came to 13 bases. Germline V CDR1 and CDR2: SQVTM, ANQGSEA. This CDR3 has 14 residues. CDR3 DNA: TGCAGCGTTGACCACCCACAGGGAACAGATACGCAGTATTTT. Translated: CSVDHPQGTDTQYF.

The rearrangement joins TRBV2 to TRBJ2-7; D not certain. The CDR3 spans 13 residues. Per the germline V gene, CDR1 is SNHLY and CDR2 is FYNNEI. Trimming took off 2 bases at V and 5 bases at J, with 10 bases between the two ends. The CDR3 sequence: CASSEMARNEQYF. CDR3 sequence (DNA): TGTGCCAGCAGTGAAATGGCTAGAAACGAGCAGTACTTC.

V gene TRBV27 combines with J gene TRBJ1-3, with 9 positions matching TRBD1. CDR3 length: 14 amino acids. The J segment lost 2 bases and the V segment lost 4 bases, leaving 0 bases of the junction unmatched. Germline CDR1 reads MNHEY; CDR2 reads SMNVEV (reference sequence). CDR3 loop: CASSYRGPGNTIYF. CDR3 coding DNA: TGTGCCAGCAGTTACAGGGGGCCTGGAAACACCATATATTTT.

The chain uses TRBV19 and TRBJ1-2; no definite D call. V lost 4 bases and J lost 4, with 19 bases in between. The CDR3 covers 16 residues. Germline CDR1 is LNHDA and CDR2 is SQIVND (reference sequence). The CDR3 DNA reads TGTGCCAGTAGTACCTTCCAGGTTGTCTCCGGCTATGGCTACACCTTC. This gives the protein CASSTFQVVSGYGYTF.

The chain employs TRBV28 and TRBJ1-2; D possibly corresponds to TRBD1 (6 bases). Germline V lookup: CDR1 MDHEN, CDR2 SYDVKM. This CDR3 is 16 amino acids long. The V gene lost 2 bases and the J gene lost 8 bases, with 21 bases spanning the gap. The CDR3 DNA reads TGTGCCAGCAGTTTAGAACGTGGCGGCAGGGGCGAAGGCTACACCTTC. This translates into CASSLERGGRGEGYTF.